The rows below give T cell receptor beta chains drawn from one sample of a study of read filtering for tumor transcriptome and immune sequencing. MiXCR, applied by TCRdb to the reads, yields one record per CDR3 protein. The table lists around 50,000 distinct CDR3 sequences, over 9% of them singletons. The sample consisted of a population of CD138-negative cells sorted from bone marrow. The receptors originated from a donor at least 40 years old with multiple myeloma. CDR3s include the opening cysteine and the closing phenylalanine or tryptophan. Fields, in order: CDR3 protein, CDR3 DNA, J gene, V gene, D gene, clone size, CDR3 length. A D gene is named only where the DNA matches it firmly. For some rows the clone size is stated as once, few or many, or as a class when expanded; others skip it.

CATRWNTGGRDGNTIYF,TGTGCCACCAGATGGAATACAGGGGGAAGGGATGGAAACACCATATATTTT,TRBJ1-3,TRBV15,TRBD1,NA,17
CASVSRQGPLATNEKLFF,TGTGCCAGTGTCAGCCGTCAGGGGCCCCTTGCAACTAATGAAAAACTGTTTTTT,TRBJ1-4,TRBV19,NA,many,18
CSALLAGALETQYF,TGCAGTGCTCTTTTAGCGGGGGCTCTTGAGACCCAGTACTTC,TRBJ2-5,TRBV20-1,TRBD2,many,14
CASSSHTPSTDTQYF,TGTGCCAGTAGTAGCCACACCCCATCCACAGATACGCAGTATTTT,TRBJ2-3,TRBV19,NA,many,15
CASSSDRVHYEQYF,TGTGCCAGCAGCTCGGACAGGGTGCATTACGAGCAGTACTTC,TRBJ2-7,TRBV11-2,TRBD1,many,14
CASSPTGQGQETQYF,TGTGCCAGCAGTCCGACTGGACAGGGTCAGGAGACCCAGTACTTC,TRBJ2-5,TRBV12-3/TRBV12-4,TRBD1,many,15
CASSLAVIPGELFF,TGTGCCAGCAGCTTAGCTGTAATCCCCGGGGAGCTGTTTTTT,TRBJ2-2,TRBV7-9,NA,many,14
CASSPRRGEGQTQYF,TGTGCCAGCTCACCACGGCGGGGGGAAGGTCAGACCCAGTACTTC,TRBJ2-5,TRBV18,TRBD2,few,15
CASSHWDRAYEQYF,TGTGCCAGCAGCCATTGGGACAGGGCCTACGAGCAGTACTTC,TRBJ2-7,TRBV3-1,TRBD1,few,14
CASSLFGTPPNTEAFF,TGTGCCAGCAGTTTATTCGGGACACCTCCTAACACTGAAGCTTTCTTT,TRBJ1-1,TRBV28,NA,many,16
CASSSRAENNEQFF,TGTGCCAGCAGCTCCCGTGCGGAGAACAATGAGCAGTTCTTC,TRBJ2-1,TRBV7-8,NA,medium-sized,14
CASGMRGQESSYNSPLHF,TGTGCCAGTGGAATGAGGGGACAGGAGAGCTCCTATAATTCACCCCTCCACTTT,TRBJ1-6,TRBV7-6,TRBD1,many,18
CASSFLGRSSNQPQHF,TGTGCCAGCAGTTTTCTTGGGCGGTCTAGCAATCAGCCCCAGCATTTT,TRBJ1-5,TRBV12-3/TRBV12-4,NA,many,16
CASSQARTSSGELFF,TGTGCCAGCAGCCAAGCCCGGACTAGTTCCGGGGAGCTGTTTTTT,TRBJ2-2,TRBV14,TRBD2,many,15